A selection of T cell receptor beta chains follows, all from one sample in a study of naive and memory T cell subsets. Using its own MiXCR run on the UMI-ligation and nested PCR reads, TCRdb lists one record per CDR3 protein. The table lists about 21,000 distinct CDR3 sequences, about 11% of them singletons. The source material was central memory CD8+ T cells from blood. The receptors come from a human donor in good health. Each CDR3 is given with its conserved first and last residue. Fields, in order: clone size, CDR3 length, V gene, J gene, D gene, CDR3 protein, CDR3 DNA. A D gene is named only where the DNA matches it firmly. Clone size, where shown, is once, few, many, or a class for clones that have expanded.

abundance: .
len: 16
v_gene: TRBV4-3
j_gene: TRBJ2-5
d_gene: .
CDR3aa: CASSQDLFLSGETQYF
CDR3nt: TGCGCCAGCAGCCAAGATCTCTTCCTATCCGGGGAGACCCAGTACTTC

abundance: many
len: 16
v_gene: TRBV11-2
j_gene: TRBJ2-3
d_gene: .
CDR3aa: CASSEDLAGSTDTQYF
CDR3nt: TGTGCCAGCAGCGAGGATTTGGCAGGGAGCACAGATACGCAGTATTTT

abundance: .
len: 15
v_gene: TRBV5-5
j_gene: TRBJ2-7
d_gene: TRBD1
CDR3aa: CASSLTGGTTHEQYF
CDR3nt: TGTGCCAGCAGCTTGACAGGGGGAACCACCCACGAGCAGTACTTC

abundance: few
len: 15
v_gene: TRBV19
j_gene: TRBJ2-1
d_gene: .
CDR3aa: CASSPNQGLWNEQFF
CDR3nt: TGTGCCAGTAGCCCGAACCAGGGGCTCTGGAATGAGCAGTTCTTC

abundance: few
len: 14
v_gene: TRBV6-5
j_gene: TRBJ1-5
d_gene: .
CDR3aa: CASSLRRSNQPQHF
CDR3nt: TGTGCCAGCAGTTTAAGGCGGAGCAATCAGCCCCAGCATTTT

abundance: many
len: 14
v_gene: TRBV24-1
j_gene: TRBJ1-1
d_gene: TRBD1
CDR3aa: CATSDSGGYAEAFF
CDR3nt: TGTGCCACCAGTGATTCAGGGGGGTACGCTGAAGCTTTCTTT

abundance: many
len: 11
v_gene: TRBV4-1
j_gene: TRBJ1-1
d_gene: .
CDR3aa: CASSQHDEAFF
CDR3nt: TGCGCCAGCAGCCAACACGATGAAGCTTTCTTT

abundance: .
len: 17
v_gene: TRBV5-4
j_gene: TRBJ1-6
d_gene: .
CDR3aa: CASSFTGYRGYNSPLHF
CDR3nt: TGTGCCAGCAGCTTCACAGGGTATAGAGGCTATAATTCACCCCTCCACTTT

abundance: .
len: 14
v_gene: TRBV6-6
j_gene: TRBJ2-1
d_gene: .
CDR3aa: CASKRSPEDIAQFF
CDR3nt: TGTGCCAGCAAACGCTCCCCCGAAGACATCGCTCAGTTCTTC

abundance: .
len: 14
v_gene: TRBV28
j_gene: TRBJ2-1
d_gene: .
CDR3aa: CASSLFRTLDEQFF
CDR3nt: TGTGCCAGCAGTTTATTTAGGACCTTGGATGAGCAGTTCTTC

abundance: .
len: 17
v_gene: TRBV11-2
j_gene: TRBJ2-1
d_gene: TRBD2
CDR3aa: CASSRTLSGRGYSEGFF
CDR3nt: TGTGCCAGCAGCCGCACCTTATCCGGGAGGGGGTACTCTGAGGGGTTCTTC

abundance: many
len: 19
v_gene: TRBV3-1
j_gene: TRBJ2-7
d_gene: .
CDR3aa: CASSPGQGRTSGSSYEQYF
CDR3nt: TGTGCCAGCAGCCCAGGGCAGGGGAGGACTAGTGGTTCCTCCTACGAGCAGTACTTC

abundance: .
len: 17
v_gene: TRBV7-8
j_gene: TRBJ2-3
d_gene: TRBD2
CDR3aa: CASSLVGRTSGKDTQYF
CDR3nt: TGTGCCAGCAGCTTAGTGGGTAGGACTAGCGGGAAGGATACGCAGTATTTT

abundance: many
len: 12
v_gene: TRBV7-9
j_gene: TRBJ1-1
d_gene: TRBD1
CDR3aa: CASSNRGTEAFF
CDR3nt: TGTGCCAGCAGCAACAGGGGAACTGAAGCTTTCTTT

abundance: few
len: 16
v_gene: TRBV4-3
j_gene: TRBJ1-5
d_gene: .
CDR3aa: CASSQDWDVGNQPQHF
CDR3nt: TGCGCCAGCAGCCAGGATTGGGACGTTGGCAATCAGCCCCAGCATTTT

abundance: .
len: 14
v_gene: TRBV4-2
j_gene: TRBJ2-3
d_gene: .
CDR3aa: CASSQGPRGDTQYF
CDR3nt: TGTGCCAGCAGCCAAGGGCCTCGCGGGGATACGCAGTATTTT

abundance: .
len: 17
v_gene: TRBV29-1
j_gene: TRBJ2-5
d_gene: TRBD2
CDR3aa: CSVEDGLAGGPGETQYF
CDR3nt: TGCAGCGTTGAAGATGGCCTAGCGGGAGGGCCGGGGGAGACCCAGTACTTC

abundance: .
len: 11
v_gene: TRBV6-2/TRBV6-3
j_gene: TRBJ2-2
d_gene: .
CDR3aa: CATWRAGELFF
CDR3nt: TGTGCCACCTGGCGGGCCGGGGAGCTGTTTTTT

abundance: few
len: 15
v_gene: TRBV4-2
j_gene: TRBJ1-4
d_gene: TRBD1
CDR3aa: CASSRQGQANEKLFF
CDR3nt: TGTGCCAGCAGCCGACAGGGGCAGGCTAATGAAAAACTGTTTTTT

abundance: .
len: 14
v_gene: TRBV7-9
j_gene: TRBJ1-1
d_gene: .
CDR3aa: CASSLVGQGTEAFF
CDR3nt: TGTGCCAGCAGCTTAGTTGGTCAGGGCACTGAAGCTTTCTTT

abundance: many
len: 15
v_gene: TRBV27
j_gene: TRBJ1-2
d_gene: .
CDR3aa: CASSLSRTINYGYTF
CDR3nt: TGTGCCAGCAGTTTATCGAGGACAATCAACTATGGCTACACCTTC

abundance: .
len: 15
v_gene: TRBV25-1
j_gene: TRBJ1-2
d_gene: TRBD1
CDR3aa: CASSEDRGLVYGYTF
CDR3nt: TGTGCCAGCAGTGAAGACAGGGGGCTCGTCTATGGCTACACCTTC

abundance: .
len: 17
v_gene: TRBV5-6
j_gene: TRBJ1-6
d_gene: TRBD1
CDR3aa: CASSFYPGQQYNSPLHF
CDR3nt: TGTGCCAGCAGCTTCTATCCGGGACAGCAGTATAATTCACCCCTCCACTTT

abundance: few
len: 13
v_gene: TRBV13
j_gene: TRBJ1-1
d_gene: .
CDR3aa: CASSNQGWTEAFF
CDR3nt: TGTGCCAGCAGCAACCAGGGTTGGACTGAAGCTTTCTTT

abundance: many
len: 12
v_gene: TRBV20-1
j_gene: TRBJ1-3
d_gene: .
CDR3aa: CSAWSSGNTIYF
CDR3nt: TGCAGTGCCTGGAGCTCTGGAAACACCATATATTTT

abundance: few
len: 16
v_gene: TRBV3-1
j_gene: TRBJ1-2
d_gene: .
CDR3aa: CASSRGPQGRYYGYTF
CDR3nt: TGTGCCAGCAGCCGGGGGCCTCAGGGGAGGTACTATGGCTACACCTTC

abundance: many
len: 14
v_gene: TRBV9
j_gene: TRBJ2-1
d_gene: TRBD2
CDR3aa: CASSVGTSWSEQFF
CDR3nt: TGTGCCAGCAGCGTAGGGACTAGTTGGAGTGAGCAGTTCTTC

abundance: .
len: 11
v_gene: TRBV29-1
j_gene: TRBJ1-1
d_gene: .
CDR3aa: CSVVLGIEAFF
CDR3nt: TGCAGCGTTGTCTTGGGGATTGAAGCTTTCTTT

abundance: many
len: 14
v_gene: TRBV7-9
j_gene: TRBJ2-1
d_gene: .
CDR3aa: CASSLQSGSDEQFF
CDR3nt: TGTGCCAGCAGCTTACAAAGTGGTAGCGATGAGCAGTTCTTC

abundance: many
len: 14
v_gene: TRBV3-1
j_gene: TRBJ2-7
d_gene: .
CDR3aa: CASSQTGTFHEQYF
CDR3nt: TGTGCCAGCAGCCAAACGGGAACTTTCCACGAGCAGTACTTC

abundance: many
len: 14
v_gene: TRBV5-1
j_gene: TRBJ2-5
d_gene: TRBD2
CDR3aa: CASSSLAGRETQYF
CDR3nt: TGCGCCAGCAGCTCACTAGCGGGACGAGAGACCCAGTACTTC